The 8 T cell receptor beta chains below come from one sample, sequenced in a study of blood T cell repertoires in COVID-19. The data were produced by immunoSEQ multiplex PCR, yet TCRdb's version contains in-frame clones alone and is incomplete. The table records 200,000 to 250,000 clones, around 82% of them present only once. Material: peripheral blood. Receptor source: a woman in her sixties or seventies with acute or convalescent COVID-19.

This clone was seen only a few times. This chain links TRBV6-6 with TRBJ2-5, with D hard to call. V was cut by 4 bases and J by 4 bases, with 7 bases left in between. The CDR3 is made up of 12 amino acids. Per the germline V gene, CDR1 is MNHNY and CDR2 is SVGAGI (reference sequence). The chain's CDR3 is CASSWSRETQYF. The CDR3 DNA sequence: TGTGCCAGCAGTTGGAGCCGAGAGACCCAGTACTTC.

In this sample, this clone turned up a few times. The chain is built from TRBV19 and TRBJ2-1, with TRBD1 matching 7 bases. The CDR3 runs to 11 residues. Germline V lookup: CDR1 LNHDA, CDR2 SQIVND (reference sequence). V lost 5 bases and J lost 10; bases outside the gene matches: 2. The chain's CDR3 is CASSGTAEQFF. The CDR3 DNA reads as TGTGCCAGTAGTGGGACAGCCGAGCAGTTCTTC.

The chain has TRBV24-1 and TRBJ2-3, with D perhaps matching TRBD2 (6 bases). The V and J ends lost 4 bases and 9 bases respectively, with 19 bases between them. This CDR3 is 15 amino acids long. Per the germline V gene, CDR1 is KGHDR and CDR2 is SFDVKD. The CDR3 loop reads CATSDPGTAQTTQYF. The CDR3 region has the DNA TGTGCCACCAGTGACCCGGGGACTGCCCAGACGACGCAGTATTTT.

The chain joins TRBV30 to TRBJ1-2; TRBD1 agrees at 7 bases. J lost 4 bases, V lost 5 bases, and 13 bases had no gene match. The germline V gene encodes CDR1 GTSNPN and CDR2 SVGIG (reference sequence). The CDR3 spans 15 residues. CDR3 coding DNA: TGTGCCTGGGCCTCCGGGACAGCTGAAACCTATGGCTACACCTTC. Translating gives CAWASGTAETYGYTF. Looking up the rest from reference TRBV30 and TRBJ1-2 gives the full variable domain: SQTIHQWPATLVQPVGSPLSLECTVEGTSNPNLYWYRQAAGRGLQLLFYSVGIGQISSEVPQNLSASRPQDRQFILSSKKLLLSDSGFYLCAWASGTAETYGYTFGSGTRLTVV.

The rearrangement uses TRBV6-5 and TRBJ2-7; the D gene is possibly TRBD2 (7 bases). The ends were cut back, 8 bases at V and 4 bases at J, with 21 bases in the middle. Germline CDR1 MNHEY, CDR2 SVGAGI. The CDR3 covers 15 residues. The CDR3 DNA sequence: TGTGCCAGCGCTGTGGAGGGGGGGGGCTGGTACGAGCAGTACTTC. It encodes CASAVEGGGWYEQYF.

The chain employs TRBV9 and TRBJ2-3; 7 positions agree with TRBD2. The junction had 11 bases not matched to a gene; V was cut back by 0 bases and J by 1 base. The CDR3 consists of 18 residues. The germline CDR1 and CDR2 sequences are SGDLS and YYNGEE. The CDR3 here is CASSVEPPTSVGTDTQYF. The CDR3, as DNA: TGTGCCAGCAGCGTAGAGCCCCCCACTAGCGTGGGCACAGATACGCAGTATTTT.

The chain combines TRBV15 with TRBJ2-3; tentatively, D is TRBD1 (5 bases). Germline V CDR1 and CDR2: LNHNV, YYDKDF (reference sequence). The CDR3 runs 15 residues. The V end lost 1 base, the J end lost 4 bases, and 12 bases lay between the germline ends. CDR3 protein: CATSRVFREADTQYF. CDR3 nucleotides: TGTGCCACCAGCAGAGTGTTCAGGGAAGCAGATACGCAGTATTTT.

The V and J genes are TRBV11-2 and TRBJ2-5; possible D gene TRBD2, 6 bases. V dropped 0 bases and J dropped 2 bases, with 10 bases sitting between them. Germline CDR1 and CDR2: SGHAT and FQNNGV. The CDR3 runs to 15 residues. The CDR3 loop reads CASSLDVGLQETQYF. The CDR3 region has the DNA TGTGCCAGCAGCTTAGACGTGGGACTGCAAGAGACCCAGTACTTC. The full variable domain, rest sourced from reference TRBV11-2 and TRBJ2-5, is EAGVAQSPRYKIIEKRQSVAFWCNPISGHATLYWYQQILGQGPKLLIQFQNNGVVDDSQLPKDRFSAERLKGVDSTLKIQPAKLEDSAVYLCASSLDVGLQETQYFGPGTRLLVL.